The 12 T cell receptor beta chains below all came from one sample that was sequenced in a study of blood T cell repertoires in COVID-19. TCRdb's table, derived via immunoSEQ multiplex PCR, lists solely in-frame clones and lacks some. This sample has roughly 160,000 clones, with about four fifths found just once. Source material: peripheral blood. These receptors came from a woman of 80 years or more with acute or convalescent COVID-19.

The rearrangement uses TRBV30 and TRBJ2-7; D gene uncertain. The germline gives CDR1 GTSNPN, CDR2 SVGIG (reference sequence). V was clipped by 3 bases and J by 0 bases, with 9 bases between them. The CDR3 extends over 13 amino acids. CDR3 residues: CAWRTQASYEQYF. The CDR3 DNA reads TGTGCCTGGAGGACACAAGCCTCCTACGAGCAGTACTTC.

This clone has just one count. The V call is TRBV6-6, the J call TRBJ1-2; maybe TRBD1 (5 bases). Germline V gene lookup returns CDR1 MNHNY and CDR2 SVGAGI (reference sequence). V shed 4 bases and J shed 4 bases, with 10 bases lying between them. This CDR3 contains 13 residues. Here the CDR3 reads CASSLQGGYGYTF. DNA for the CDR3: TGTGCCAGCAGTTTGCAGGGCGGCTATGGCTACACCTTC.

This chain joins TRBV11-2 and TRBJ1-4; 9 nucleotides agree with TRBD1. The J segment lost 8 bases and the V segment lost 4 bases, leaving 5 bases of the junction unmatched. Germline CDR1 and CDR2: SGHAT and FQNNGV. The length of the CDR3 is 14 residues. CDR3 sequence reads: CASSSGQGREKLFF. CDR3 in DNA: TGTGCCAGCAGCTCCGGACAGGGGAGGGAAAAACTGTTTTTT.

The chain joins TRBV28 to TRBJ1-5; D might be TRBD1 (6 bases). Trimming pared 8 bases from V and 0 bases from J, leaving 11 bases between. CDR3 length: 14 residues. Germline V CDR1 and CDR2: MDHEN, SYDVKM. The CDR3 here is CASFGQHSNQPQHF. CDR3 sequence (DNA): TGTGCCAGCTTTGGACAGCATAGCAATCAGCCCCAGCATTTT.

V is TRBV21-1 and J is TRBJ2-1; TRBD2 reflects the table's D call only, with no check against the DNA. TRBV21-1 is labeled a pseudogene. The length of the CDR3 is 15 residues. The CDR3 reads CASSLTSGSDNEQFF. In DNA form, the CDR3 reads TGTGCCAGCAGCCTGACTAGCGGGAGCGACAATGAGCAGTTCTTC.

This clone has just one count. The chain has TRBV19 and TRBJ1-5; D is unclear. V was trimmed by 3 bases and J by 6 bases, leaving 15 bases between them. The CDR3 is 15 residues long. In germline, CDR1 is LNHDA, CDR2 SQIVND (reference sequence). CDR3 region: CASSMGYEPGQPQHF. In DNA, the CDR3 is TGTGCCAGTAGTATGGGTTACGAGCCGGGTCAGCCCCAGCATTTT.

This clone was recorded only once. The chain is built from TRBV5-6 and TRBJ1-2; 10 positions match TRBD1. Germline loops: CDR1 SGHDT, CDR2 YYEEEE. The CDR3 length is 14 residues. Trimming took 3 bases from V and 8 from J; bases not matched to a gene: 7. Here the CDR3 reads CASSWGQGLGGYTF. CDR3 DNA sequence: TGTGCCAGCAGCTGGGGACAGGGGCTGGGAGGCTACACCTTC.

The V and J genes are TRBV27 and TRBJ1-1, with D possibly matching TRBD1 (6 bases). From germline, CDR1 is MNHEY and CDR2 SMNVEV (reference sequence). The germline V and J ends were trimmed by 7 bases and 5 bases, with 23 bases remaining between them. CDR3 size: 16 residues. The CDR3 spells CASTHTPPGGTTEAFF. As DNA, the CDR3 is TGTGCCAGCACCCACACACCCCCGGGGGGCACTACTGAAGCTTTCTTT.

The chain uses TRBV27 and TRBJ2-7; D might be TRBD1 (6 bases). The CDR3 covers 14 residues. The germline V and J ends were trimmed by 2 bases and 3 bases, with 11 bases remaining between them. The germline V gene encodes CDR1 MNHEY and CDR2 SMNVEV (reference sequence). CDR3 sequence (DNA): TGTGCCAGCAGTTTAAAGGGGGTTGGCTACGAGCAGTACTTC. Protein sequence: CASSLKGVGYEQYF.

This rearrangement joins TRBV4-3 to TRBJ2-4; 13 nucleotides match TRBD2. Germline loops: CDR1 LGHNA, CDR2 YSLEER. V gave up 0 bases and J gave up 0 bases; unmatched junction bases: 11. This CDR3 is built from 21 residues. CDR3 in amino acids: CASSQDMGTSGRALAKNIQYF. The DNA for the CDR3 is TGCGCCAGCAGCCAAGATATGGGCACTAGCGGGAGGGCCCTAGCCAAAAACATTCAGTACTTC.

The chain uses TRBV3-1 (or the pseudogene TRBV3-2) and TRBJ2-7, with D unresolved. Germline V gives CDR1 LGHDT, CDR2 YNNKEL (reference sequence). The CDR3 runs 16 residues. V lost 3 bases to trimming and J lost 4 bases, with 19 bases between them. The CDR3 is CASSHASGRSYYEQYF. CDR3 bases: TGTGCCAGCAGCCACGCCTCTGGTCGGTCCTATTACGAGCAGTACTTC.

This sequence joins TRBV19 and TRBJ2-7; 11 nucleotides match TRBD2. Germline trimming cut 2 bases from V and 3 bases from J; bases unmatched to any gene: 0. Germline V gene sequence: CDR1 LNHDA, CDR2 SQIVND (reference sequence). CDR3 length equals 14 residues. The CDR3 is CASSITSGSYEQYF. Here the CDR3 DNA reads TGTGCCAGTAGTATAACTAGCGGGAGCTACGAGCAGTACTTC. The full variable domain, its missing parts supplied by reference TRBV19 and TRBJ2-7, is DGGITQSPKYLFRKEGQNVTLSCEQNLNHDAMYWYRQDPGQGLRLIYYSQIVNDFQKGDIAEGYSVSREKKESFPLTVTSAQKNPTAFYLCASSITSGSYEQYFGPGTRLTVT.